Following are 15 T cell receptor beta chains from one sample sequenced in a study of blood T cell repertoires in COVID-19. Profiling relied on immunoSEQ multiplex PCR, and the TCRdb table lists in-frame clones only, not all of them. The sample contains roughly 150,000 clones, almost 85% of which appear only once. Material: peripheral blood. Source of these receptors: a human donor with acute or convalescent COVID-19. The donor label of this sample is uncertain.

This chain uses TRBV29-1 with TRBJ1-1; D unresolved. The ends were cut back, 4 bases at V and 9 bases at J, with 6 bases in the middle. Germline CDR1 SQVTM, CDR2 ANQGSEA. The CDR3 length is 9 residues. Here the CDR3 reads CSVVTKAFF. The CDR3 bases are TGCAGCGTTGTTACTAAAGCTTTCTTT.

V usage is TRBV7-9 and J usage is TRBJ1-3, with D uncertain. Germline lookup yields CDR1 SEHNR and CDR2 FQNEAQ (reference sequence). The CDR3 has 17 amino acids. Trimming shortened V by 0 bases and J by 2 bases, and 14 bases separated the two germline ends. In nucleotides, the CDR3 is TGTGCCAGCAGCTTAGCGTTACCGGGAGGGCCTGGAAACACCATATATTTT. Translation gives CASSLALPGGPGNTIYF.

This clone has only one observation. The V gene is TRBV6-5, the J gene TRBJ2-7; 9 bases map to TRBD1. The trim removed 10 bases at V and 0 bases at J, leaving 10 bases unmatched. Per the germline V gene, CDR1 is MNHEY and CDR2 is SVGAGI. CDR3 length: 15 residues. This CDR3 reads CATWNGDRASYEQYF. In DNA, the CDR3 is TGTGCCACCTGGAACGGGGACAGGGCCTCCTACGAGCAGTACTTC.

The gene calls are TRBV4-2 and TRBJ1-2; 12 bases map to TRBD1. Germline V gene lookup returns CDR1 LGHNA and CDR2 YNFKEQ. V was clipped by 4 bases and J by 8 bases; unmatched bases: 11. The CDR3 totals 16 residues. The chain's CDR3 is CASSLRLGTGGAGYTF. DNA for the CDR3: TGTGCCAGCAGCCTACGACTCGGGACAGGGGGCGCGGGCTACACCTTC.

CDR3 sequence (DNA): TGCGCCAGCAGCTTGCTGGTTGGACAGAGTAACAATGAGCAGTTCTTC. It is translated as CASSLLVGQSNNEQFF. The rearrangement uses TRBV5-1 and TRBJ2-1, with D perhaps TRBD1 (6 bases). The CDR3 has 16 amino acids. V was pared by 1 base and J by 5 bases, with 16 bases between. Looked up from germline, CDR1 is SGHRS and CDR2 is YFSETQ.

The chain combines TRBV19 with TRBJ1-2; D is unresolved. In germline, CDR1 is LNHDA, CDR2 SQIVND (reference sequence). The CDR3 loop spans 13 amino acids. Trimming removed 7 bases at V and 7 bases at J, with 16 bases between. This chain's CDR3 is CASTLDGKVGYTF. In nucleotides, the CDR3 is TGTGCCAGTACTTTGGACGGGAAGGTTGGCTACACCTTC.

The rearrangement links TRBV5-6 to TRBJ2-5; TRBD2 matches 11 bases. The ends lost 0 bases at V and 6 bases at J; junction bases unmatched: 10. The CDR3 totals 17 residues. CDR1 SGHDT and CDR2 YYEEEE come from the germline V gene. The CDR3 region is CASSLGSSGGATKTQYF. CDR3 nucleotides: TGTGCCAGCAGCTTGGGAAGTAGCGGGGGGGCGACGAAGACCCAGTACTTC. The whole variable domain, filled in from reference TRBV5-6 and TRBJ2-5, reads DAGVTQSPTHLIKTRGQQVTLRCSPKSGHDTVSWYQQALGQGPQFIFQYYEEEERQRGNFPDRFSGHQFPNYSSELNVNALLLGDSALYLCASSLGSSGGATKTQYFGPGTRLLVL.

The DNA for the CDR3 is TGTGCCAGCAGCCTCCCGGGACAAGGAAACACCATATATTTT. Protein sequence: CASSLPGQGNTIYF. The genes are TRBV7-9 and TRBJ1-3; TRBD1 is a possible D gene (6 bases). The germline gives CDR1 SEHNR, CDR2 FQNEAQ (reference sequence). This CDR3 has 14 residues. Deletions cut 5 bases from V and 4 bases from J, with 12 bases between.

This clone was observed a handful of times. The V call is TRBV9, the J call TRBJ2-3; a weak D match, TRBD2 (7 bases). Trimming left V 0 bases short and J 4 bases short, with 15 bases between. CDR3 length: 16 residues. Germline lookup yields CDR1 SGDLS and CDR2 YYNGEE. CDR3 sequence reads: CASSVAAPGGADTQYF. For the CDR3, the DNA is TGTGCCAGCAGCGTAGCTGCACCGGGGGGCGCAGATACGCAGTATTTT.

The chain has TRBV4-1 and TRBJ1-2; tentatively, D is TRBD1 (5 bases). Trimming left V 0 bases short and J 8 bases short, with 19 bases between. Per germline, CDR1 MGHRA and CDR2 YSYEKL. This CDR3 contains 16 residues. The CDR3 bases are TGCGCCAGCAGCCAAGAAGAAGGGGATCCACTAAGGGGCTACACCTTC. Protein product: CASSQEEGDPLRGYTF.

V gene TRBV4-1 combines with J gene TRBJ2-6; possibly TRBD1 for D (5 bases). The V gene's germline CDR1 is MGHRA and CDR2 YSYEKL. The CDR3 sequence is 16 residues long. V shed 3 bases and J shed 2 bases, with 11 bases lying between them. As DNA, the CDR3 is TGCGCCAGCAGCCAGGAAGACAGAGCTGGGGCCAACGTCCTGACTTTC. This translates into CASSQEDRAGANVLTF.

The V gene is TRBV5-6, the J gene TRBJ1-5; 7 bases align to TRBD1. From germline, CDR1 is SGHDT and CDR2 YYEEEE. Trimming removed 0 bases from V and 9 bases from J; junction bases left unmatched: 9. The CDR3 spans 15 residues. CDR3 in DNA: TGTGCCAGCAGCTTGGGGGACAGCCCCGGTTTGCCCCAGCATTTT. Protein: CASSLGDSPGLPQHF.

This chain links TRBV7-9 with TRBJ1-1, with D tentatively TRBD1 (5 bases). This CDR3 is built from 14 residues. Germline loops: CDR1 SEHNR, CDR2 FQNEAQ (reference sequence). V was trimmed by 5 bases and J by 3 bases, leaving 13 bases between them. CDR3 bases: TGTGCCAGCAGCCCCCGGCGGGGGGACACTGAAGCTTTCTTT. As protein: CASSPRRGDTEAFF. Using reference TRBV7-9 and TRBJ1-1 for the parts outside the CDR3, the full variable domain is DTGVSQNPRHKITKRGQNVTFRCDPISEHNRLYWYRQTLGQGPEFLTYFQNEAQLEKSRLLSDRFSAERPKGSFSTLEIQRTEQGDSAMYLCASSPRRGDTEAFFGQGTRLTVV.

J is TRBJ1-1 and V is TRBV7-2; perhaps TRBD1 as D (6 bases). The length of the CDR3 is 14 residues. V dropped 5 bases and J dropped 1 base, with 11 bases sitting between them. Germline CDR1 reads SGHTA; CDR2 reads FQGNSA. CDR3 nucleotides: TGTGCCAGCAGCCAGACAGGTCGGAACACTGAAGCTTTCTTT. This codes for CASSQTGRNTEAFF.

The J gene is TRBJ2-7, the V gene TRBV27; 12 bases line up with TRBD2. Trimming cost V 5 bases and J 3 bases; bases outside gene matches: 11. CDR1 and CDR2 (germline): MNHEY, SMNVEV (reference sequence). The CDR3 sequence is 17 residues long. CDR3 sequence reads: CASSIPQLAGGYYEQYF. The CDR3 region has the DNA TGTGCCAGCAGTATACCCCAACTAGCGGGGGGATACTACGAGCAGTACTTC.